The 27 T cell receptor beta chains in this list originate from one sample, sequenced in a study of OX40 agonist ivuxolimab in advanced cancers. TCRdb's table, derived via immunoSEQ multiplex PCR, lists solely in-frame clones and lacks some. The sample has more than 15,000 clones, about 87% seen once; the top ten hold more than 30%. The sample consisted of CD4+ or CD8+ T cells sorted from blood, taken in a trial of the OX40 agonist ivuxolimab. Receptors were obtained from an adult with an advanced solid tumor such as melanoma, head and neck, liver or kidney cancer.

This clone was found once. The chain has TRBV5-4 and TRBJ1-4; no clear D. Trimming took off 5 bases at V and 0 bases at J, with 8 bases between the two ends. Germline assignment: CDR1 SGHNT and CDR2 YYREEE (reference sequence). The CDR3 contains 14 residues. The CDR3 DNA reads as TGTGCCAGCAGTGGAGGCTCAACTAATGAAAAACTGTTTTTT. Translating gives CASSGGSTNEKLFF.

The chain has TRBV9 and TRBJ1-3; TRBD1 agrees at 7 bases. Per germline, CDR1 SGDLS and CDR2 YYNGEE. The CDR3 extends over 13 amino acids. Unmatched junction bases numbered 3, after V lost 7 bases and J lost 2 bases. The DNA for the CDR3 is TGTGCCAGCCAGACAGGGCCTGGAAACACCATATATTTT. This gives the protein CASQTGPGNTIYF.

J is TRBJ1-2 and V is TRBV6-5, with 10 positions matching TRBD1. The CDR3 is 15 residues long. With 4 bases clipped from V and 7 bases from J, the junction kept 9 bases outside the gene matches. The germline gives CDR1 MNHEY, CDR2 SVGAGI. CDR3 nucleotide sequence: TGTGCCAGCAGTTCCCTGACAGGGGGCAATACTGGCTACACCTTC. Its translation: CASSSLTGGNTGYTF.

The chain is built from TRBV9 and TRBJ1-1, with D possibly being TRBD1 (5 bases). The CDR3 length is 14 residues. V was shortened by 3 bases and J by 1 base, with 10 bases between the two germline ends. Germline V gene lookup returns CDR1 SGDLS and CDR2 YYNGEE. The chain's CDR3 is CASSEGWANTEAFF. CDR3 nucleotide sequence: TGTGCCAGCAGCGAGGGGTGGGCGAACACTGAAGCTTTCTTT. The full variable domain, with the rest looked up from reference TRBV9 and TRBJ1-1, is DSGVTQTPKHLITATGQRVTLRCSPRSGDLSVYWYQQSLDQGLQFLIQYYNGEERAKGNILERFSAQQFPDLHSELNLSSLELGDSALYFCASSEGWANTEAFFGQGTRLTVV.

The chain combines TRBV9 with TRBJ1-1, with 9 nucleotides matching TRBD1. The CDR3 totals 15 residues. In germline, CDR1 is SGDLS, CDR2 YYNGEE. The trim removed 0 bases at V and 4 bases at J, leaving 4 bases unmatched. The CDR3 sequence: CASSVADRGVTEAFF. DNA of the CDR3: TGTGCCAGCAGCGTAGCGGACAGGGGAGTCACTGAAGCTTTCTTT.

This rearrangement joins TRBV5-4 to TRBJ1-1; 7 bases fit TRBD1. The germline gives CDR1 SGHNT, CDR2 YYREEE (reference sequence). This CDR3 region has 14 residues. V dropped 4 bases and J dropped 0; count of bases not matched to a gene: 3. The CDR3 DNA sequence: TGTGCCAGCAGCAGGGGACAGATGAACACTGAAGCTTTCTTT. Amino acid sequence: CASSRGQMNTEAFF.

This chain links TRBV7-9 with TRBJ1-5; D possibly corresponds to TRBD1 (5 bases). Trimming took off 1 base at V and 2 bases at J, with 12 bases between the two ends. The germline CDR1 and CDR2 sequences are SEHNR and FQNEAQ (reference sequence). The CDR3 is 16 residues long. The CDR3 nucleotides are TGTGCCAGCAGCTTAGGGGCCGTACAGGGCAATCAGCCCCAGCATTTT. It is translated as CASSLGAVQGNQPQHF.

The chain joins TRBV2 to TRBJ1-1, with D unresolved. The germline V and J ends were trimmed by 4 bases and 11 bases, with 26 bases remaining between them. There are 16 residues in the CDR3. Germline V gives CDR1 SNHLY, CDR2 FYNNEI. This chain's CDR3 is CASSGSGRVGFGGAFF. The CDR3 DNA reads as TGTGCCAGCAGTGGGTCCGGGAGGGTCGGTTTTGGCGGGGCTTTCTTT.

The chain couples TRBV7-9 to TRBJ1-1; tentative D call: TRBD1 (6 bases). The germline V gene has CDR1 SEHNR and CDR2 FQNEAQ (reference sequence). V was shortened by 3 bases and J by 5 bases, with 10 bases between the two germline ends. The CDR3 covers 13 residues. The CDR3: CASSFRGGTEAFF. The CDR3 nucleotides are TGTGCCAGCAGCTTCAGGGGCGGAACTGAAGCTTTCTTT. Looking up the rest from reference TRBV7-9 and TRBJ1-1 gives the full variable domain: DTGVSQNPRHKITKRGQNVTFRCDPISEHNRLYWYRQTLGQGPEFLTYFQNEAQLEKSRLLSDRFSAERPKGSFSTLEIQRTEQGDSAMYLCASSFRGGTEAFFGQGTRLTVV.

The chain has TRBV7-2 and TRBJ2-2; D perhaps matches TRBD2 (6 bases). The length of the CDR3 is 16 residues. The V end lost 2 bases, the J end lost 6 bases, and 16 bases lay between the germline ends. CDR1 and CDR2 from the germline V gene are SGHTA and FQGNSA. CDR3 sequence: CASSLPAGGVAGELFF. In nucleotides, the CDR3 is TGTGCCAGCAGCTTACCGGCAGGCGGGGTGGCCGGGGAGCTGTTTTTT.

The chain uses TRBV7-3 and TRBJ1-6, with D unresolved. The CDR3 sequence is 13 residues long. Germline V gives CDR1 SGHTA, CDR2 FQGTGA. V was shortened by 4 bases and J by 4 bases, with 5 bases between the two germline ends. DNA of the CDR3: TGTGCCAGCAGCTCGGAATATAATTCACCCCTCCACTTT. Protein product: CASSSEYNSPLHF.

This CDR3 is CASSEQGRGQPQHF. DNA for the CDR3: TGTGCCAGCAGCGAACAGGGGAGAGGTCAGCCCCAGCATTTT. V gene TRBV5-6 combines with J gene TRBJ1-5, with TRBD1 matching over 7 bases. V shed 4 bases and J 6 bases; nucleotides not matched to a gene: 7. Germline CDR1 reads SGHDT; CDR2 reads YYEEEE. The CDR3 runs 14 residues. Full variable domain (missing parts from reference TRBV5-6 and TRBJ1-5): DAGVTQSPTHLIKTRGQQVTLRCSPKSGHDTVSWYQQALGQGPQFIFQYYEEEERQRGNFPDRFSGHQFPNYSSELNVNALLLGDSALYLCASSEQGRGQPQHFGDGTRLSIL.

This clone was picked up one time. CDR3 coding DNA: TGCGCCAGCAGCTGGACAGGGGGCAAGGATCAGCCCCAGCATTTT. Its protein is CASSWTGGKDQPQHF. The chain couples TRBV5-1 to TRBJ1-5; 11 bases match TRBD1. CDR1 is SGHRS, CDR2 YFSETQ, per germline. The CDR3 contains 15 residues. The ends lost 3 bases at V and 5 bases at J; junction bases unmatched: 4. The whole variable domain, filled in from reference TRBV5-1 and TRBJ1-5, reads KAGVTQTPRYLIKTRGQQVTLSCSPISGHRSVSWYQQTPGQGLQFLFEYFSETQRNKGNFPGRFSGRQFSNSRSEMNVSTLELGDSALYLCASSWTGGKDQPQHFGDGTRLSIL.

The chain has TRBV5-5 and TRBJ2-2, with no clear D. The CDR3 loop spans 18 amino acids. Germline CDR1 is SGHKS and CDR2 is YYEKEE (reference sequence). V lost 4 bases, J lost 4 bases, and 23 bases lay in between. For the CDR3, the DNA is TGTGCCAGCAGCCAAGATCATCCCCCCATTGTGGGCACCGGGGAGCTGTTTTTT. This gives the protein CASSQDHPPIVGTGELFF. Full variable domain (outside the CDR3, taken from reference TRBV5-5 and TRBJ2-2): DAGVTQSPTHLIKTRGQQVTLRCSPISGHKSVSWYQQVLGQGPQFIFQYYEKEERGRGNFPDRFSARQFPNYSSELNVNALLLGDSALYLCASSQDHPPIVGTGELFFGEGSRLTVL.

The chain has TRBV9 and TRBJ2-3; tentative D call: TRBD2 (5 bases). Germline CDR1 is SGDLS and CDR2 is YYNGEE. Between the trimmed V and J ends, which lost 3 bases and 8 bases, there was a span of 13 bases. The CDR3 spans 13 residues. The CDR3 sequence is CASSAPTTSTQYF. The CDR3 bases are TGTGCCAGCAGCGCGCCTACTACTAGTACGCAGTATTTT.

CDR3 sequence reads: CASSLRLAGGQSSYEQYF. CDR3 bases: TGCGCCAGCAGCTTACGGCTAGCGGGGGGCCAGAGCTCCTACGAGCAGTACTTC. The gene calls are TRBV5-1 and TRBJ2-5, with 11 positions matching TRBD2. The J call may be faulty, since TRBJ2-7 better matches the DNA end. The CDR3 has 18 amino acids. Per germline, CDR1 SGHRS and CDR2 YFSETQ.

This chain joins TRBV27 and TRBJ2-3; D ambiguous. Trimming stripped 3 bases from V and 1 base from J, with 5 bases between. CDR1 MNHEY and CDR2 SMNVEV come from the germline V gene (reference sequence). CDR3 size: 13 residues. The CDR3 reads CASSFGGTDTQYF. The CDR3 DNA is TGTGCCAGCAGTTTTGGTGGCACAGATACGCAGTATTTT.

The genes are TRBV5-1 and TRBJ2-1; D is perhaps TRBD2 (7 bases). V gave up 5 bases and J gave up 0 bases, with 12 bases separating them. CDR1 is SGHRS and CDR2 is YFSETQ in the germline V gene. The CDR3 length is 15 residues. CDR3 sequence reads: CASRRGDNSYNEQFF. The CDR3 coding sequence is TGCGCCAGCAGACGGGGGGACAACTCCTACAATGAGCAGTTCTTC.

The chain employs TRBV28 and TRBJ2-1, with 10 bases identical to TRBD2. The CDR3 length is 17 residues. The ends lost 5 bases at V and 6 bases at J; junction bases unmatched: 13. Germline V CDR1 and CDR2: MDHEN, SYDVKM. The CDR3 protein is CASSTWTSGAGTNEQFF. The CDR3 region has the DNA TGTGCCAGCAGTACCTGGACTAGCGGCGCCGGGACCAATGAGCAGTTCTTC.

The rearrangement joins TRBV7-2 to TRBJ2-2, with 9 nucleotides matching TRBD1. The trim removed 5 bases at V and 6 bases at J, leaving 10 bases unmatched. Germline CDR1 reads SGHTA; CDR2 reads FQGNSA. This CDR3 region has 16 residues. CDR3 loop: CASSPRDREISGELFF. The CDR3, as DNA: TGTGCCAGCAGCCCCCGGGACAGGGAGATCTCCGGGGAGCTGTTTTTT.

V gene TRBV5-1 combines with J gene TRBJ2-3; D call uncertain. With 0 bases removed from V and 2 bases from J, the gap between germline ends came to 10 bases. The CDR3 is 15 residues long. Germline lookup yields CDR1 SGHRS and CDR2 YFSETQ. The chain's CDR3 is CASSLDGVYTDTQYF. CDR3 sequence (DNA): TGCGCCAGCAGCTTGGACGGCGTTTACACAGATACGCAGTATTTT.

This sequence joins TRBV11-2 and TRBJ2-3; 10 nucleotides match TRBD2. The V and J ends lost 1 base and 3 bases, in that order; junction bases with no gene match: 4. This CDR3 is 16 amino acids long. In germline, CDR1 is SGHAT, CDR2 FQNNGV. CDR3 DNA sequence: TGTGCCAGCAGCTTAGTGCCTAGCGGGGGAACAGATACGCAGTATTTT. Protein: CASSLVPSGGTDTQYF.

The chain recombines TRBV19 with TRBJ2-3; the match to TRBD1 covers 11 bases. This CDR3 region has 17 residues. Germline V CDR1 and CDR2: LNHDA, SQIVND (reference sequence). J was trimmed by 8 bases and V by 1 base; bases with no gene match: 11. The DNA for the CDR3 is TGTGCCAGTAGTATAGTCAGCGGGACAGGGGGTGATGGTACGCAGTATTTT. This encodes CASSIVSGTGGDGTQYF.

The chain couples TRBV7-3 to TRBJ2-2; D gene ambiguous. Trimming stripped 7 bases from V and 2 bases from J, with 17 bases between. The germline gives CDR1 SGHTA, CDR2 FQGTGA. This CDR3 is 16 amino acids long. CDR3 DNA sequence: TGTGCCAGCACCTCACCGGTTCCCTCTAACACCGGGGAGCTGTTTTTT. It yields the protein CASTSPVPSNTGELFF.

The chain carries TRBV6-1 and TRBJ2-7; D gene uncertain. Trimming removed 7 bases from V and 3 bases from J, with 4 bases in between. This CDR3 spans 10 amino acids. Germline CDR1 and CDR2: MNHNS and SASEGT. This CDR3 reads CASKDYEQYF. The CDR3 DNA is TGTGCCAGCAAGGACTACGAGCAGTACTTC.

The V gene is TRBV2, the J gene TRBJ2-1; 11 positions agree with TRBD2. V gave up 8 bases and J gave up 8 bases; unmatched junction bases: 8. Germline assignment: CDR1 SNHLY and CDR2 FYNNEI. The CDR3 is 14 residues long. This CDR3 is CASGGTSGSDEQFF. CDR3 sequence (DNA): TGTGCCAGCGGAGGAACTAGCGGGAGTGATGAGCAGTTCTTC.

The chain couples TRBV7-8 to TRBJ2-3; 8 bases fit TRBD1. The V segment lost 5 bases and the J segment 3 bases; nucleotides outside the gene matches: 4. In germline, CDR1 is SGHVS, CDR2 FQNEAQ. This CDR3 spans 14 amino acids. The CDR3 nucleotides read TGTGCCAGCAGCCTGCGACAGGGGACAGATACGCAGTATTTT. As protein: CASSLRQGTDTQYF.